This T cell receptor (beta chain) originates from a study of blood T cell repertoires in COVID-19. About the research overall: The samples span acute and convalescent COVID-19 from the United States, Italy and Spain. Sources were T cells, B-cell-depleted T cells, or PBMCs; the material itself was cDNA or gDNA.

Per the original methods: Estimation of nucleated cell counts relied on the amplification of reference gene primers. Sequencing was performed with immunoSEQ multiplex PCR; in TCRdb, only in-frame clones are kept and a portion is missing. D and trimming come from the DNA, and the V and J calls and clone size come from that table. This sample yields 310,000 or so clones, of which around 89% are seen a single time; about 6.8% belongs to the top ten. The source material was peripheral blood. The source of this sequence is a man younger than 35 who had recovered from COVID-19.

CDR3 amino acids: CASRGRGGAGSYGYTF. In DNA form, the CDR3 reads TGTGCCAGCAGGGGGAGGGGAGGAGCGGGGTCTTATGGCTACACCTTC. The chain employs TRBV27 and TRBJ1-2; a weak D match, TRBD1 (5 bases). The CDR3 runs to 16 residues. V gave up 6 bases and J gave up 5 bases, with 22 bases separating them. Germline CDR1 and CDR2: MNHEY and SMNVEV (reference sequence).